Below are 10 T cell receptor beta chains sequenced from a single sample in a study of cytomegalovirus exposure and HLA in healthy donors. The primer mix had 60 Vbeta and 13 Jbeta primers. Produced via immunoSEQ multiplex PCR; TCRdb's table is partial and in-frame only. This table holds some 140,000 clones, more than 70% found once. Input material: PBMCs. The origin of the receptors is a male donor in good health and CMV-seronegative.

The rearrangement uses TRBV9 and TRBJ2-1, with 8 bases aligning to TRBD2. V dropped 0 bases and J dropped 5; count of bases not matched to a gene: 7. CDR1 is SGDLS, CDR2 YYNGEE, per germline. The CDR3 covers 16 residues. The chain's CDR3 is CASSVEGAGANNEQFF. As DNA, the CDR3 is TGTGCCAGCAGCGTAGAAGGAGCGGGAGCTAACAATGAGCAGTTCTTC.

The genes are TRBV4-2 and TRBJ2-1; 7 nucleotides agree with TRBD1. The CDR3 totals 17 residues. With 3 bases clipped from V and 2 bases from J, the junction kept 10 bases outside the gene matches. Per the germline V gene, CDR1 is LGHNA and CDR2 is YNFKEQ. CDR3 loop: CASSQRTGDSAYNEQFF. CDR3 nucleotide sequence: TGTGCCAGCAGCCAGAGAACAGGGGATAGCGCCTACAATGAGCAGTTCTTC.

The rearrangement uses TRBV23-1 and TRBJ2-1; TRBD1 matches at 10 bases. TRBV23-1 carries the ORF label, with uncertain function. The CDR3 is made up of 16 amino acids. V dropped 4 bases and J dropped 7; count of bases not matched to a gene: 10. The CDR3 nucleotides are TGCGCCAGCAGTCGGTATCGACAGGGGGCAAGAAATGAGCAGTTCTTC. It encodes CASSRYRQGARNEQFF.

Note on this clone: A junction end diverges from the germline sequence, so it may reflect a read error. The chain has TRBV19 and TRBJ2-6; TRBD2 might be the D (6 bases). Germline V gene sequence: CDR1 LNHDA, CDR2 SQIVND (reference sequence). The CDR3 length is 14 residues. The CDR3 here is CASSSGGGANVLTF. In DNA, the CDR3 is TGTGCCAGCAGTAGCGGCGGGGGGGCCAACGTCCTGACTTTC.

The V gene is TRBV6-6, the J gene TRBJ1-5, with TRBD1 as a possible D gene (5 bases). Trimming removed 0 bases at V and 3 bases at J, with 9 bases between. The CDR3 is 15 residues long. Germline V gene data show CDR1 as MNHNY and CDR2 as SVGAGI (reference sequence). This chain's CDR3 is CASSYSMGLNQPQHF. CDR3 nucleotides: TGTGCCAGCAGTTACTCGATGGGACTCAATCAGCCCCAGCATTTT.

The gene calls are TRBV6-5 and TRBJ1-3; D possibly corresponds to TRBD1 (6 bases). Germline lookup yields CDR1 MNHEY and CDR2 SVGAGI. With 0 bases removed from V and 1 base from J, the gap between germline ends came to 10 bases. The CDR3 spans 16 residues. The CDR3 nucleotides are TGTGCCAGCAGTTACTCCCCCACAGGGTCTGGAAACACCATATATTTT. Protein sequence: CASSYSPTGSGNTIYF.

The chain has TRBV7-2 and TRBJ2-1, with D unclear. The CDR3 has 13 residues. Germline-derived CDR1 and CDR2 are SGHTA and FQGNSA. V was pared by 0 bases and J by 6 bases, with 6 bases between. The CDR3 is CASSLAHGNEQFF. DNA for the CDR3: TGTGCCAGCAGCTTAGCGCACGGCAATGAGCAGTTCTTC. The full variable domain, with the rest looked up from reference TRBV7-2 and TRBJ2-1, is GAGVSQSPSNKVTEKGKDVELRCDPISGHTALYWYRQSLGQGLEFLIYFQGNSAPDKSGLPSDRFSAERTGGSVSTLTIQRTQQEDSAVYLCASSLAHGNEQFFGPGTRLTVL.

This clone was detected only once. One end of the junction fails to match germline, which may point to a read error. This CDR3 is CASSSGLAGGQEETQYF. The CDR3 DNA reads TGTGCTAGCAGCTCAGGACTAGCGGGGGGGCAAGAAGAGACCCAGTACTTC. The V and J genes are TRBV7-7 and TRBJ2-5; 15 nucleotides align to TRBD2. In germline, CDR1 is SSHAT, CDR2 FNYEAQ (reference sequence). This CDR3 is built from 17 residues.

The V call is TRBV5-5, the J call TRBJ1-3; the D gene is possibly TRBD1 (6 bases). Germline V CDR1 and CDR2: SGHKS, YYEKEE (reference sequence). The CDR3 has 16 amino acids. The germline V and J ends were trimmed by 2 bases and 0 bases, with 12 bases remaining between them. CDR3 DNA sequence: TGTGCCAGCAGCTTCGGAACAGGGAACTCTGGAAACACCATATATTTT. It translates to CASSFGTGNSGNTIYF.

V usage is TRBV5-1 and J usage is TRBJ1-6; D possibly corresponds to TRBD1 (5 bases). The CDR3 consists of 15 residues. In germline, CDR1 is SGHRS, CDR2 YFSETQ. V lost 4 bases and J 9 bases, leaving 17 bases between the germline ends. CDR3 amino acids: CASSPGGGEGSPLHF. Here the CDR3 DNA reads TGCGCCAGCAGCCCGGGTGGGGGGGAAGGTTCACCCCTCCACTTT.